Included here is one TCR beta chain sequence, with context. The antigen is not known. This entry is derived from a study of blood T cells in healthy people across ages. Study-level results: Relative to aged donors, long-lived donors carried more naive CD4+ cells and displayed higher diversity.

A second 7 to 11 cycle PCR used barcoded and J-beta primers. TCRdb re-called the 5' RACE reads through MiXCR, storing one row per CDR3 protein. The data show approximately 1.5 million distinct CDR3 sequences, about 31% seen once. Germline V gene lookup returns CDR1 DFQATT and CDR2 SNEGSKA (reference sequence). The V and J ends lost 4 bases and 0 bases respectively, with 6 bases between them. The CDR3 sequence is 12 residues long. The chain carries TRBV20-1 and TRBJ1-1, with D unresolved. The sequence was obtained from a woman in her twenties or thirties in good health. Source material: blood. The CDR3 sequence: CSATGLNTEAFF. CDR3 DNA: TGCAGTGCTACAGGATTGAACACTGAAGCTTTCTTT.